Listed below are T cell receptor beta chains from one sample, sequenced in a study of regulatory T cells in long-lasting Graves disease. Each CDR3 protein gets one entry after TCRdb re-called the multiplex PCR reads with MiXCR. The sample lists approximately 350,000 distinct CDR3 sequences; 12% were seen once. These data are also associated with another study on T cells in Graves' hyperthyroidism and ophthalmopathy.

The sample in question was peripheral blood mononuclear cells (PBMCs), obtained at new diagnosis, from a patient treated with antithyroid drugs. The receptors shown here come from a woman aged 18-29 years with Graves disease. Each CDR3 is given with its conserved first and last residue. The order of the fields is D gene, V gene, J gene, clone size, CDR3 protein, CDR3 DNA. D genes are given only for firm matches. The size entry is marked missing in some rows and otherwise reads once, few, many or a size class.

D: TRBD2; V: TRBV11-2; J: TRBJ2-1; size: -; CDR3: CASSEELAGGRNEQFF; DNA: TGTGCCAGCAGCGAAGAACTAGCGGGGGGGCGGAATGAGCAGTTCTTC
D: TRBD1; V: TRBV18; J: TRBJ1-2; size: many; CDR3: CASSPGQGADYGYTF; DNA: TGTGCCAGCTCACCCGGACAGGGCGCGGACTATGGCTACACCTTC
D: TRBD1; V: TRBV6-5; J: TRBJ2-3; size: few; CDR3: CASSYGLTGGAADTQYF; DNA: TGTGCCAGCAGTTACGGACTAACAGGGGGCGCGGCAGATACGCAGTATTTT
D: -; V: TRBV4-1; J: TRBJ1-5; size: -; CDR3: CASSQGWSGANNQPQHF; DNA: TGCGCCAGCAGCCAAGGATGGTCTGGGGCCAACAATCAGCCCCAGCATTTT
D: -; V: TRBV12-3/TRBV12-4; J: TRBJ1-1; size: many; CDR3: CAVRGMNTEAFF; DNA: TGTGCCGTGCGGGGGATGAACACTGAAGCTTTCTTT
D: -; V: TRBV20-1; J: TRBJ1-1; size: many; CDR3: CSAYQFSLEAFF; DNA: TGCAGTGCGTACCAATTCTCCCTTGAAGCTTTCTTT
D: -; V: TRBV20-1; J: TRBJ2-5; size: few; CDR3: CSARRFTGLESGTQYF; DNA: TGCAGTGCTAGACGTTTTACGGGACTTGAAAGCGGGACCCAGTACTTC
D: -; V: TRBV5-1; J: TRBJ2-4; size: few; CDR3: CASSSTGYLAKNIQYF; DNA: TGCGCCAGCAGCTCGACAGGATATCTAGCCAAAAACATTCAGTACTTC
D: TRBD1; V: TRBV27; J: TRBJ1-2; size: few; CDR3: CASRRTGTNYGYTF; DNA: TGTGCCAGCAGACGGACAGGGACTAACTATGGCTACACCTTC
D: TRBD1; V: TRBV27; J: TRBJ2-4; size: many; CDR3: CASSPGQGVLLGIQYF; DNA: TGTGCCAGCAGTCCCGGACAGGGGGTCCTATTGGGCATTCAGTACTTC
D: TRBD2; V: TRBV20-1; J: TRBJ2-1; size: -; CDR3: CSARGGFFSYNEQFF; DNA: TGCAGTGCTCGGGGGGGCTTCTTCTCCTACAATGAGCAGTTCTTC
D: TRBD1; V: TRBV6-2/TRBV6-3; J: TRBJ2-1; size: -; CDR3: CASSYLQGSNEQFF; DNA: TGTGCCAGCAGTTACCTACAGGGGAGCAATGAGCAGTTCTTC
D: -; V: TRBV3-1; J: TRBJ1-2; size: many; CDR3: CASSQLRRGGLYGYTF; DNA: TGTGCCAGCAGCCAGCTCAGAAGGGGGGGGCTCTATGGCTACACCTTC
D: TRBD2; V: TRBV27; J: TRBJ2-3; size: many; CDR3: CASSPGTSGSTDTQYF; DNA: TGTGCCAGCAGCCCCGGGACTAGCGGGAGCACAGATACGCAGTATTTT
D: -; V: TRBV11-2; J: TRBJ2-1; size: -; CDR3: CASRGLSYNEQFF; DNA: TGTGCCAGCAGGGGACTGTCCTACAATGAGCAGTTCTTC
D: TRBD1; V: TRBV28; J: TRBJ2-5; size: many; CDR3: CATTRTGEETQYF; DNA: TGTGCCACCACCCGGACAGGAGAAGAGACCCAGTACTTC
D: -; V: TRBV6-1; J: TRBJ1-4; size: -; CDR3: CASSPGIGPEKLFF; DNA: TGTGCCAGCAGCCCAGGGATCGGGCCTGAAAAACTGTTTTTT
D: TRBD1; V: TRBV11-2; J: TRBJ2-7; size: few; CDR3: CASSLVTGQGAYEQYF; DNA: TGTGCCAGCAGCTTAGTGACCGGACAGGGGGCTTACGAGCAGTACTTC
D: -; V: TRBV27; J: TRBJ2-2; size: many; CDR3: CASKRGRETGELFF; DNA: TGTGCCAGCAAAAGGGGGCGGGAGACCGGGGAGCTGTTTTTT
D: TRBD1; V: TRBV29-1; J: TRBJ2-4; size: -; CDR3: CSVWSQGGIQYF; DNA: TGCAGCGTTTGGTCACAGGGGGGCATTCAGTACTTC
D: TRBD2; V: TRBV7-9; J: TRBJ2-1; size: many; CDR3: CASSLSGRGAYNEQFF; DNA: TGTGCCAGCAGCTTATCGGGGCGGGGGGCTTACAATGAGCAGTTCTTC
D: TRBD2; V: TRBV29-1; J: TRBJ2-1; size: many; CDR3: CSVTRTSGVSYNEQFF; DNA: TGCAGCGTGACCCGAACTAGCGGGGTCTCCTACAATGAGCAGTTCTTC
D: TRBD1; V: TRBV5-1; J: TRBJ1-2; size: -; CDR3: CASRYNPGQKDYGYTF; DNA: TGCGCCAGCAGGTATAATCCGGGACAGAAAGACTATGGCTACACCTTC
D: -; V: TRBV5-1; J: TRBJ1-1; size: many; CDR3: CASSWTGVDTEAFF; DNA: TGCGCCAGCAGCTGGACGGGGGTGGACACTGAAGCTTTCTTT
D: TRBD2; V: TRBV4-3; J: TRBJ2-7; size: -; CDR3: CASSQGIAGTYEQYF; DNA: TGCGCCAGCAGCCAAGGCATAGCGGGAACCTACGAGCAGTACTTC
D: -; V: TRBV6-2/TRBV6-3; J: TRBJ1-6; size: many; CDR3: CASSYITGANSPLHF; DNA: TGTGCCAGCAGTTACATAACGGGGGCTAATTCACCCCTCCACTTT
D: -; V: TRBV5-8; J: TRBJ1-2; size: -; CDR3: CASSFYFTRGVNYGYTF; DNA: TGTGCCAGCAGCTTTTACTTTACACGAGGGGTTAACTATGGCTACACCTTC
D: TRBD2; V: TRBV28; J: TRBJ2-1; size: many; CDR3: CASSLQAGGINNEQFF; DNA: TGTGCCAGCAGTTTACAAGCGGGGGGAATCAACAATGAGCAGTTCTTC
D: -; V: TRBV5-4; J: TRBJ2-5; size: -; CDR3: CASSFTPLRGEETQYF; DNA: TGTGCCAGCAGCTTCACCCCTCTCAGGGGAGAAGAGACCCAGTACTTC
D: TRBD2; V: TRBV12-3/TRBV12-4; J: TRBJ2-3; size: many; CDR3: CASSLLAGTTDTQYF; DNA: TGTGCCAGCAGCCTCCTAGCGGGTACTACAGATACGCAGTATTTT
D: -; V: TRBV9; J: TRBJ2-1; size: -; CDR3: CASSVDEGGNNEQFF; DNA: TGTGCCAGCAGCGTAGATGAGGGGGGAAACAATGAGCAGTTCTTC
D: -; V: TRBV5-5; J: TRBJ2-3; size: few; CDR3: CASSLTGYTDTQYF; DNA: TGTGCCAGCAGCTTAACAGGGTACACAGATACGCAGTATTTT
D: -; V: TRBV10-3; J: TRBJ2-1; size: -; CDR3: CAISARPGLPDNEQFF; DNA: TGTGCCATCAGTGCCCGACCGGGACTTCCAGACAATGAGCAGTTCTTC
D: -; V: TRBV7-9; J: TRBJ1-2; size: -; CDR3: CASSPYDRPYHGYTF; DNA: TGTGCCAGCAGCCCCTATGACAGGCCTTACCATGGCTACACCTTC
D: -; V: TRBV20-1; J: TRBJ1-1; size: many; CDR3: CSAGWGQTELRNTEAFF; DNA: TGCAGTGCCGGCTGGGGGCAGACAGAGCTCAGGAACACTGAAGCTTTCTTT
D: -; V: TRBV3-1; J: TRBJ1-2; size: few; CDR3: CASSLFQGNGGYTF; DNA: TGTGCCAGCAGCCTCTTTCAGGGGAATGGTGGCTACACCTTC
D: TRBD1; V: TRBV7-2; J: TRBJ1-1; size: many; CDR3: CASSPSGAGGLGAFF; DNA: TGTGCCAGCAGCCCTTCCGGGGCAGGGGGCTTAGGAGCTTTCTTT
D: -; V: TRBV4-1; J: TRBJ2-7; size: few; CDR3: CASSQPAEGGGYEQYF; DNA: TGCGCCAGCAGCCAACCCGCGGAGGGGGGCGGATACGAGCAGTACTTC
D: -; V: TRBV11-3; J: TRBJ2-1; size: many; CDR3: CASSARGDNEQFF; DNA: TGTGCCAGCAGCGCCAGGGGAGACAATGAGCAGTTCTTC
D: TRBD1; V: TRBV6-1; J: TRBJ1-2; size: -; CDR3: CASSTGTASIYGYTF; DNA: TGTGCCAGCAGCACCGGGACAGCCAGTATCTATGGCTACACCTTC
D: -; V: TRBV3-1; J: TRBJ1-1; size: few; CDR3: CASSHSWDTEAFF; DNA: TGTGCCAGCAGCCATAGCTGGGACACTGAAGCTTTCTTT
D: -; V: TRBV28; J: TRBJ1-5; size: many; CDR3: CASSASGWSNQPQHF; DNA: TGTGCCAGCAGTGCATCAGGGTGGAGCAATCAGCCCCAGCATTTT
D: -; V: TRBV29-1; J: TRBJ1-2; size: many; CDR3: CSVQADGTYGYTF; DNA: TGCAGCGTTCAGGCAGATGGAACCTATGGCTACACCTTC
D: -; V: TRBV10-3; J: TRBJ2-5; size: many; CDR3: CALVATTDQETQYF; DNA: TGTGCCCTCGTCGCGACAACAGACCAAGAGACCCAGTACTTC
D: -; V: TRBV5-5; J: TRBJ2-1; size: once; CDR3: CASRYRDTRNNEQFF; DNA: TGTGCCAGCAGATACCGGGACACTAGAAACAATGAGCAGTTCTTC
D: TRBD1; V: TRBV2; J: TRBJ1-4; size: many; CDR3: CAQYPPGGRANEKLFF; DNA: TGTGCCCAGTACCCGCCAGGGGGTCGGGCTAATGAAAAACTGTTTTTT
D: -; V: TRBV5-1; J: TRBJ2-3; size: many; CDR3: CASSSTGIWDGRDTQYF; DNA: TGCGCCAGCAGCTCTACCGGGATCTGGGACGGCCGGGATACGCAGTATTTT
D: TRBD1; V: TRBV4-3; J: TRBJ2-2; size: -; CDR3: CASSQEPFGTGVWELFF; DNA: TGCGCCAGCAGCCAAGAACCTTTCGGGACAGGGGTCTGGGAGCTGTTTTTT
D: -; V: TRBV20-1; J: TRBJ2-7; size: many; CDR3: CSARDGLTYEQYF; DNA: TGCAGTGCTAGAGATGGACTCACCTACGAGCAGTACTTC
D: -; V: TRBV6-4; J: TRBJ1-5; size: many; CDR3: CASSQADNQPQHF; DNA: TGTGCCAGCAGCCAGGCAGACAATCAGCCCCAGCATTTT
D: TRBD2; V: TRBV18; J: TRBJ2-2; size: -; CDR3: CASSPGTSGSIANTGELFF; DNA: TGTGCCAGCTCACCCGGGACTAGCGGATCTATTGCGAACACCGGGGAGCTGTTTTTT
D: -; V: TRBV2; J: TRBJ2-5; size: many; CDR3: CASRDKWAQYF; DNA: TGTGCCAGCAGGGACAAGTGGGCCCAGTACTTC
D: -; V: TRBV28; J: TRBJ1-5; size: many; CDR3: CASSSRGGSLYNQPQHF; DNA: TGTGCCAGCAGTTCACGCGGTGGCAGCCTTTACAATCAGCCCCAGCATTTT
D: -; V: TRBV9; J: TRBJ2-1; size: few; CDR3: CASSPMGAYNEQFF; DNA: TGTGCCAGCAGCCCAATGGGGGCCTACAATGAGCAGTTCTTC
D: -; V: TRBV5-6; J: TRBJ1-6; size: many; CDR3: CASSLYGASSESPLHF; DNA: TGTGCCAGCAGCTTGTACGGGGCCAGTTCGGAATCACCCCTCCACTTT
D: -; V: TRBV27; J: TRBJ2-1; size: -; CDR3: CASSSYVSTHNEQFF; DNA: TGTGCCAGCAGTTCCTACGTCTCCACCCACAATGAGCAGTTCTTC
D: -; V: TRBV20-1; J: TRBJ2-1; size: many; CDR3: CSARPNRFAPYNEQFF; DNA: TGCAGTGCTAGACCTAACAGGTTCGCTCCCTACAATGAGCAGTTCTTC
D: -; V: TRBV11-2; J: TRBJ1-1; size: many; CDR3: CASSFLTGSTEAFF; DNA: TGTGCCAGCAGCTTCCTGACAGGTTCAACTGAAGCTTTCTTT
D: -; V: TRBV30; J: TRBJ1-1; size: many; CDR3: CAWNWGTEAFF; DNA: TGTGCCTGGAATTGGGGGACTGAAGCTTTCTTT
D: TRBD1; V: TRBV5-5; J: TRBJ1-5; size: many; CDR3: CASSLLGQGTGANQPQHF; DNA: TGTGCCAGCAGCTTGTTAGGACAGGGTACGGGGGCCAATCAGCCCCAGCATTTT